This is a list of T cell receptor beta chains from one sample in a study of Ad26.COV2.S vaccination and SARS-CoV-2 variants. Sequencing was performed with immunoSEQ multiplex PCR; in TCRdb, only in-frame clones are kept and a portion is missing. This table has 440,000 or so clones, less than 95% appearing once. Sequenced material: peripheral blood, taken in a trial of Ad26.COV2.S vaccine versus placebo. Receptors were obtained from a person aged 18-65 years who received the Ad26.COV2.S COVID-19 vaccine or a placebo. The CDR3 runs from the conserved cysteine through the conserved F or W. The order of the fields is J gene, V gene, D gene, CDR3 length, clone size, CDR3 DNA, CDR3 protein. The D gene is left open where the match is weak. Size values are once, few and many counts, or a class for expanded clones, and some rows have none.

j_gene: TRBJ1-1; v_gene: TRBV5-6; d_gene: TRBD1; len: 15; abundance: -; CDR3nt: TGTGCCAGCAGCTCTGACAGGGGTCGGTTCACTGAAGCTTTCTTT; CDR3aa: CASSSDRGRFTEAFF
j_gene: TRBJ1-1; v_gene: TRBV7-9; d_gene: -; len: 14; abundance: few; CDR3nt: TGTGCCAGCAGCTTAGAGGGAGGGTACACTGAAGCTTTCTTT; CDR3aa: CASSLEGGYTEAFF
j_gene: TRBJ2-7; v_gene: TRBV7-3; d_gene: -; len: 16; abundance: -; CDR3nt: TGTGCCAGCAGCTTAACGGGCAGGGTGGGATCCTACGAGCAGTACTTC; CDR3aa: CASSLTGRVGSYEQYF
j_gene: TRBJ2-2; v_gene: TRBV9; d_gene: TRBD2; len: 15; abundance: -; CDR3nt: TGTGCCAGCAGCGTAGAACTAGCGCGCACCGGGGAGCTGTTTTTT; CDR3aa: CASSVELARTGELFF
j_gene: TRBJ1-1; v_gene: TRBV28; d_gene: TRBD1; len: 16; abundance: -; CDR3nt: TGTGCCAGCACGAGCAACGCGGTCAGGGGGCGAGGGGAAGCTTTCTTT; CDR3aa: CASTSNAVRGRGEAFF
j_gene: TRBJ1-5; v_gene: TRBV5-6; d_gene: TRBD1; len: 16; abundance: -; CDR3nt: TGTGCCAGCAGCCTCGGGACAGGGCGAAAAGATCAGCCCCAGCATTTT; CDR3aa: CASSLGTGRKDQPQHF
j_gene: TRBJ2-7; v_gene: TRBV5-8; d_gene: TRBD1; len: 15; abundance: -; CDR3nt: TGTGCCAGCACCCCGGGACAGGGGTCTCCCGACGAGCAGTACTTC; CDR3aa: CASTPGQGSPDEQYF
j_gene: TRBJ2-7; v_gene: TRBV28; d_gene: -; len: 12; abundance: once; CDR3nt: TGTGCCAGCACTGGACAGCCCTACGAGCAGTACTTC; CDR3aa: CASTGQPYEQYF
j_gene: TRBJ2-2; v_gene: TRBV11-3; d_gene: -; len: 13; abundance: once; CDR3nt: TGTGCCAGCAGCAAACGTAGAGACGGGGAGCTGTTTTTT; CDR3aa: CASSKRRDGELFF
j_gene: TRBJ1-1; v_gene: TRBV18; d_gene: TRBD1; len: 16; abundance: few; CDR3nt: TGTGCCAGCTCAGCATCAGGGGGTAGAAGGGACACTGAAGCTTTCTTT; CDR3aa: CASSASGGRRDTEAFF
j_gene: TRBJ2-7; v_gene: TRBV6-5; d_gene: TRBD1; len: 15; abundance: -; CDR3nt: TGTGCCAGCAGCAACCGGGACAGGGGATCCTACGAGCAGTACTTC; CDR3aa: CASSNRDRGSYEQYF
j_gene: TRBJ2-3; v_gene: TRBV30; d_gene: TRBD2; len: 15; abundance: -; CDR3nt: TGTGCCTGGAGTGGCGGACTAGCGGGTTCAGATACGCAGTATTTT; CDR3aa: CAWSGGLAGSDTQYF
j_gene: TRBJ2-3; v_gene: TRBV7-6; d_gene: TRBD2; len: 16; abundance: -; CDR3nt: TGTGCCAGCAGCCCCTCTAGCGGGAGCAGCACAGATACGCAGTATTTT; CDR3aa: CASSPSSGSSTDTQYF
j_gene: TRBJ2-7; v_gene: TRBV9; d_gene: TRBD2; len: 14; abundance: -; CDR3nt: TGTGCCAGCAGCGTAGCGGCGGGAGCCTACGAGCAGTACTTC; CDR3aa: CASSVAAGAYEQYF
j_gene: TRBJ2-1; v_gene: TRBV7-6; d_gene: TRBD2; len: 17; abundance: few; CDR3nt: TGTGCCAGCAGCTCCCTAGCGGGAGCGGGCTCCTACAATGAGCAGTTCTTC; CDR3aa: CASSSLAGAGSYNEQFF